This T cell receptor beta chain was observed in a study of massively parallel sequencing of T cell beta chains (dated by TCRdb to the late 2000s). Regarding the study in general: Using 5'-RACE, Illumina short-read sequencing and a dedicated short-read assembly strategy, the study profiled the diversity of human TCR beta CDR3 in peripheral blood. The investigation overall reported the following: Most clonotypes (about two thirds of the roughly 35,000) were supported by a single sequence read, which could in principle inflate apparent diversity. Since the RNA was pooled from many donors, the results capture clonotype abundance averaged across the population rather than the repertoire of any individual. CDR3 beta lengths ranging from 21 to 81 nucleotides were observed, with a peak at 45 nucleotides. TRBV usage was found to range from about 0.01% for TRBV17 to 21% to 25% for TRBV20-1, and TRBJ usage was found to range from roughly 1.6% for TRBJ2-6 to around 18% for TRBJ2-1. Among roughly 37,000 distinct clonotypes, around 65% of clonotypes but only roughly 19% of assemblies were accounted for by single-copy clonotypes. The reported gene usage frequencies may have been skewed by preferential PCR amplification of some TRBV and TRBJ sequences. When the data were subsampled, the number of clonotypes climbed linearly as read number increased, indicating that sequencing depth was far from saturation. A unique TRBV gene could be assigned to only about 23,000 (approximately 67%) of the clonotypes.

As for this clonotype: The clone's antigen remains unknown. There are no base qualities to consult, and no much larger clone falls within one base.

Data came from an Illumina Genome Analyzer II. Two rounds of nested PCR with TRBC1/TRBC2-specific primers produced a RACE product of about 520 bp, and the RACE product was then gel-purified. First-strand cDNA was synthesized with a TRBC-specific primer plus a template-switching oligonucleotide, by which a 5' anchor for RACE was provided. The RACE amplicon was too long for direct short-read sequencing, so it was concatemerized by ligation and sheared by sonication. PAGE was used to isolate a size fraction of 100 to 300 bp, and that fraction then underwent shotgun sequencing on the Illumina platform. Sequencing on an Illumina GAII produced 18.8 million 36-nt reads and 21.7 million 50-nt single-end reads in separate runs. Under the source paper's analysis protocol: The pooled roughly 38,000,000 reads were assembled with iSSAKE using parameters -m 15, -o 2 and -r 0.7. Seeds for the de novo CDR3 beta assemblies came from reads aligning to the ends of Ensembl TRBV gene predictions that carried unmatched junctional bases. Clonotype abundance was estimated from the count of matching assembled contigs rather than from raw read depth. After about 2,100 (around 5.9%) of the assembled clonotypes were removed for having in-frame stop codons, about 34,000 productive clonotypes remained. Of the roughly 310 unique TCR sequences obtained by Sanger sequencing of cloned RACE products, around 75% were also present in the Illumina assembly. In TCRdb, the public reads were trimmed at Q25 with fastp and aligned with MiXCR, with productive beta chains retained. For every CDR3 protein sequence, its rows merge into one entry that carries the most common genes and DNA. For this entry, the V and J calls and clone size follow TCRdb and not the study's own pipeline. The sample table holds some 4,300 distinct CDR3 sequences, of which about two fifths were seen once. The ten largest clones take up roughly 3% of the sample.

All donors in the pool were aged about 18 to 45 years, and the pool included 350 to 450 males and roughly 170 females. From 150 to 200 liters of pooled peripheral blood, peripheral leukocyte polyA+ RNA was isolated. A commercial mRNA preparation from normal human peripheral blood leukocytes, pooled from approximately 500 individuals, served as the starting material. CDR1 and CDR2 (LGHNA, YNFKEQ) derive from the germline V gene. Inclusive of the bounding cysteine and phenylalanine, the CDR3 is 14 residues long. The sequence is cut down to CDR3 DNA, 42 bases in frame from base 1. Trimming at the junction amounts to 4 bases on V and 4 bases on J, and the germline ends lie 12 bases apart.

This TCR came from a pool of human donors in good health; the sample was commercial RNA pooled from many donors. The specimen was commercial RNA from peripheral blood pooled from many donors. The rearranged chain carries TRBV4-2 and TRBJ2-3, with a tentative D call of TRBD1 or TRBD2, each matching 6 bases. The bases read TGTGCCAGCAGCCTCACGGGGGCGGCAGATACGCAGTATTTT. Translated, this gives CASSLTGAADTQYF.